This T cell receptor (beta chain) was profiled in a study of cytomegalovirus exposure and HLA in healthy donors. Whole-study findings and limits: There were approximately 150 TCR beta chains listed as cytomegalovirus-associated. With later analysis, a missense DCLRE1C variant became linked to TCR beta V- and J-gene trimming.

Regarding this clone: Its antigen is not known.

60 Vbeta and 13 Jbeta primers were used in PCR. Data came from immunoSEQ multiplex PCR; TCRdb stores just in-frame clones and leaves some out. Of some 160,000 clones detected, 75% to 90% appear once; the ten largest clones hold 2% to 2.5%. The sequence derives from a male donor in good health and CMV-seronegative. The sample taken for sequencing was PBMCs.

The CDR3 DNA sequence: TGTGCCAGCAGTTATCCGTATCTGCGGGGGAACACTGAAGCTTTCTTT. It yields the protein CASSYPYLRGNTEAFF. This chain links TRBV27 with TRBJ1-1, with D hard to call. The CDR3 spans 16 residues. The V gene's germline CDR1 is MNHEY and CDR2 SMNVEV (reference sequence). V gave up 4 bases and J gave up 1 base, with 16 bases separating them.